This T cell receptor (beta chain) derives from a study of Ad26.COV2.S vaccination and SARS-CoV-2 variants. V was trimmed by 6 bases and J by 6 bases, leaving 11 bases between them. Germline V lookup: CDR1 SNHLY, CDR2 FYNNEI. The CDR3 covers 12 residues. Clones were read by immunoSEQ multiplex PCR, and TCRdb kept only the in-frame ones, dropping some. The sample records 320,000 or so clones, roughly 90% being singletons. Treatment specified: 15 to 20 received Ad26.COV2.S at low or high dose, single or two shots; about five received placebo; per-sample allocation not given. Sampling happened 63 days after the first vaccine or placebo injection.

The V call is TRBV2, the J call TRBJ1-2; D perhaps matches TRBD1 (5 bases). Material: peripheral blood, obtained in a trial of Ad26.COV2.S vaccine versus placebo. The TCR sequence derives from a person aged 18-60 years who received the Ad26.COV2.S COVID-19 vaccine or a placebo. The CDR3 DNA reads TGTGCCAGCAGCAAGACAGTCGATGGCTACACCTTC. Translation: CASSKTVDGYTF.